This T cell receptor (beta chain) was recorded in a study of T cell responses to AZD1222 COVID-19 vaccine (dated by TCRdb to the early 2020s). Looking at the study overall: TCR sequencing covered roughly 230 trial participants: roughly 200 given two doses of AZD1222 and about 26 given two doses of MenACWY control vaccine. Trial participants were enrolled by age into subgroups of 18-55, 56-69 and 70-plus years, and 148, 28 and 57 TCR-sequenced participants, respectively, were included in these subgroups.

The junction shows trimming of 1 base on V and 7 bases on J, plus 7 bases between the germline ends. The CDR3 contains 11 residues, cysteine and phenylalanine counted. The read is trimmed to its CDR3 DNA, 33 bases read in frame from base 1. CDR1 and CDR2 are read off the germline V gene (reference sequence) as DFQATT and SNEGSKA. The sample's time point label is to be understood as: about 28 days (+/-7) after the second vaccine dose. AZD1222 recipients with second doses at about 4 weeks or about 12 weeks were pooled, because spike-specific TCR depth and breadth did not differ between schedules. Samples from vaccinated people were obtained from the UK trials COV001 and COV002, which included a single-blind randomized controlled phase 2/3 trial of AZD1222 (ChAdOx1 nCoV-19) in healthy adults. For TCRbeta chain sequencing, PBMC samples from trial participants were taken at day 0 and at day 28 after the second dose.

This clone was counted a single time. Its target antigen remains unknown. There are no base qualities to consult, and no much larger clone falls within one base. Findings and caveats that apply to the study as a whole: Conclusions about previously exposed vaccinees are limited because only five or six AZD1222 recipients were SARS-CoV-2 seropositive at baseline. Reportedly, almost half of the unique spike-specific TCRs recognized epitopes lying outside the regions that are mutated in the B.1.351 and B.1.1.7 variants. In the small 56-69-year group, the increase in depth fell short of significance, most likely because of low power. Participants were mostly white British and included more females than males, and it was suggested by the authors that clonal diversity may have been underestimated. No day 14 peak-response samples were available, so repertoires were characterized only after the peak T cell response. The vaccine-associated CD4 TCRs covered the entire spike protein, and the dominant responses fell in regions 160-218 and 743-854. After two AZD1222 doses, spike-specific TCR breadth and depth were significantly higher than at day 0 and than in MenACWY recipients.

The CDR3 regions of human TCRbeta chains were analyzed by immunosequencing. Per the original workflow: Repertoire TCRs were checked for matches against a reference library of SARS-CoV-2-specific TCRs that had been generated using the MIRA antigen-specificity platform. Breadth meant the fraction of unique TCRs that were SARS-CoV-2-associated, whereas depth meant the fraction of total T cells that were SARS-CoV-2-associated. Using the MIRA data, each spike-specific TCR was assigned both to the spike region to which the TCR was reactive and to a CD4 or CD8 class. Log10-transformed breadth and depth values were compared by one-way ANOVA with Sidak's multiple comparisons tests. TCRdb holds this immuneACCESS table with in-frame rearrangements only. Some clones are missing; in checked studies, unresolved V genes explain under half, and the rest has no known cause. V, J and clone size derive from that table, while D and trimming were established from the DNA sequence. The sample table contains tens of thousands of clones; only one count was recorded for 83% of them. The ten largest clones take up about 6% of the sample.

The sequence is built from TRBV20-1 and TRBJ1-1, with the identity of the D gene unclear. Sequenced material: peripheral blood, taken 28 days after the second AZD1222 dose. This TCR came from an adult who received the AZD1222 COVID-19 vaccine. Read as DNA, the sequence is TGCAGTGCTAGAGGATCCCTTGAAGCTTTCTTT. It specifies CSARGSLEAFF.